The rows below give T cell receptor beta chains drawn from one sample of a study of lymphopenia after photon versus proton radiotherapy. Method: immunoSEQ multiplex PCR; TCRdb's copy keeps in-frame clones and lacks some. The sample has approximately 170,000 clones; roughly nine tenths are singletons. The sample was peripheral blood, taken from a patient treated with photon-based radiotherapy. These receptors all stem from a man aged 45 to 65 with gastric cancer. The CDR3 runs from the conserved cysteine through the conserved F or W. The order of the fields is clone size, J gene, V gene, CDR3 protein. Expanded clones get a size class; other rows say once, few or many, or leave the size out.

.,TRBJ1-1,TRBV7-8,CASSLESNTEAFF
.,TRBJ1-4,TRBV6-1,CATLGVREKLFF
.,TRBJ2-5,TRBV5-4,CASSLKGNLEETQYF
.,TRBJ2-2,TRBV5-1,CASSFTSGTNTGELFF
once,TRBJ2-7,TRBV6-1,CASSEVPGRGAEQYF
.,TRBJ1-5,TRBV9,CASSSQGAFGQPQHF
.,TRBJ2-3,TRBV5-6,CASSLEADTQYF
.,TRBJ2-5,TRBV18,CASSTTSGSSKETQYF
.,TRBJ2-3,TRBV7-8,CATSGRDTQYF
once,TRBJ1-4,TRBV7-9,CASSLEVEKLFF
.,TRBJ2-1,TRBV29-1,CSLKTGFDNEQFF
.,TRBJ2-2,TRBV6-4,CASSATPAGVTGELFF
.,TRBJ2-7,TRBV19,CASSIGGGPYEQYF
.,TRBJ1-1,TRBV29-1,CSVTTGSGNTEAFF
.,TRBJ2-2,TRBV9,CASSVEGLGVTGELFF
.,TRBJ2-1,TRBV6-5,CASSYSSLAGNEQFF
.,TRBJ2-7,TRBV6-5,CASRDRLYEQYF
few,TRBJ2-3,TRBV5-1,CASSQGLAGDTQYF
.,TRBJ1-1,TRBV20-1,CSARVHTEAFF
.,TRBJ2-1,TRBV5-1,CASSLRLAGAYNEQFF
once,TRBJ2-7,TRBV19,CASSSQGGSPYEQYF
.,TRBJ1-1,TRBV7-2,CASSLHVDRQNTEAFF
.,TRBJ2-5,TRBV6-6,CASSSWTYQETQYF
.,TRBJ2-7,TRBV6-1,CASSGTSVSYEQYF
.,TRBJ1-5,TRBV23-1,CASSPPDRGGQPQHF
.,TRBJ2-3,TRBV10-2,CASSAQGSTDTQYF
.,TRBJ1-1,TRBV5-6,CASSPGNRLPEAFF
few,TRBJ1-1,TRBV6-5,CASSLEERNTEAFF
.,TRBJ1-5,TRBV19,CASSIVLNRELTQPQHF
.,TRBJ2-2,TRBV7-2,CASSLRTGDTGELFF
.,TRBJ1-2,TRBV30,CACPGQKGYGYTF
.,TRBJ2-7,TRBV5-1,CASHLRAYEQYF
once,TRBJ2-5,TRBV6-6,CASSYSRDWRETQYF
.,TRBJ2-5,TRBV7-8,CASSSGDRGETQYF
.,TRBJ2-7,TRBV5-5,CASSLGLDRTYEQYF
.,TRBJ2-1,TRBV19,CASTEGYGLNEQFF
.,TRBJ2-5,TRBV5-4,CASGSETQYF
.,TRBJ2-6,TRBV14,CASSRVRGLAGFSGANVLTF
.,TRBJ2-7,TRBV2,CASSEGSYEQYF